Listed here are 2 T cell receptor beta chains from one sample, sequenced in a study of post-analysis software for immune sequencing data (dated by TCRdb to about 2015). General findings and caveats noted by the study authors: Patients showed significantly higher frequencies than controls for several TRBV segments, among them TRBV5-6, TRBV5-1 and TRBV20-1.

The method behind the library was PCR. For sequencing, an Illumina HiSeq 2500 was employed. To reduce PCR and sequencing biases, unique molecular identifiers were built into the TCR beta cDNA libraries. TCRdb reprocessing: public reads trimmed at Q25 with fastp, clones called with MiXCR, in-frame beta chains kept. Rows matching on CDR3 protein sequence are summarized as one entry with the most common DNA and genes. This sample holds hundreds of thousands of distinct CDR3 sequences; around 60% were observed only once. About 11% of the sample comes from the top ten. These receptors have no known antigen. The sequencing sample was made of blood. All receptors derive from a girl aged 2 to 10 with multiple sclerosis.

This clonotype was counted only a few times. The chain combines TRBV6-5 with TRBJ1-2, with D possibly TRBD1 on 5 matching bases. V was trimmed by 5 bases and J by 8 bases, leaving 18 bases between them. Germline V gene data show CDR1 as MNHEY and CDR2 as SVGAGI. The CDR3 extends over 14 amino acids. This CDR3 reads CASSTRGGGEGYTF. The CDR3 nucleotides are TGTGCCAGCAGTACCCGCGGGGGAGGGGAAGGCTACACCTTC.

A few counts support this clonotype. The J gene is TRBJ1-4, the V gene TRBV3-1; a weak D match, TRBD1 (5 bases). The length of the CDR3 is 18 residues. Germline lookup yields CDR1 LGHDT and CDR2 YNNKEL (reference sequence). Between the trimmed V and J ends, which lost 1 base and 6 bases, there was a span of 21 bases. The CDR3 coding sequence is TGTGCCAGCAGCCAAGCTTTCGGTGGGGCAGATGAGGATGAAAAACTGTTTTTT. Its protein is CASSQAFGGADEDEKLFF.